This entry is about one T cell receptor beta chain. The CDR3 has 15 amino acids. Trimming shortened V by 1 base and J by 1 base, and 11 bases separated the two germline ends. Germline loops: CDR1 SGHAT, CDR2 FQNNGV. This sample is drawn from a study of blood T cell repertoires in COVID-19. In the study overall: The United States, Italy and Spain supplied acute and convalescent COVID-19 samples.

Authors' analysis steps: Amplification of reference gene primers provided the estimated nucleated cell counts. Libraries were prepared by immunoSEQ multiplex PCR; TCRdb keeps only in-frame clonotypes and omits some of them. V, J and clone size reflect that table, while D and trimming were determined from the DNA. The sample consists of about 200,000 clones, roughly 92% of them appearing once. The sample comprised peripheral blood. This chain uses TRBV11-2 with TRBJ2-7; no reliable D call. This receptor was obtained from a man aged 55 to 69 with COVID-19, enrolled during active disease. The CDR3 is CASSLVSVLSYEQYF. CDR3 in DNA: TGTGCCAGCAGCTTAGTTTCCGTTCTATCCTACGAGCAGTACTTC.